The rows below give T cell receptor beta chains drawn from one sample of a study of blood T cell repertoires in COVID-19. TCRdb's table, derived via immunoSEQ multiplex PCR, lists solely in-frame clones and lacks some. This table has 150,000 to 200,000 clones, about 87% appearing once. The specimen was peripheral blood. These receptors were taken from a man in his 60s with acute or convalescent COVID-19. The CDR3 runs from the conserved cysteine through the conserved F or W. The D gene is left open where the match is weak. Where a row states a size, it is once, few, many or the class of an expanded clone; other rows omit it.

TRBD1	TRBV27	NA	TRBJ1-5	CASSSLTGTNQPQHF	TGTGCCAGCAGTTCTTTGACAGGGACCAATCAGCCCCAGCATTTT
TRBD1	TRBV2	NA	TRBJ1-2	CASRDRDRRSDGYTF	TGTGCCAGCAGGGACCGGGACAGGAGGTCGGATGGCTACACCTTC
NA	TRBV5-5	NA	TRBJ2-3	CASSLEGQFLTDTQYF	TGTGCCAGCAGCTTGGAAGGACAGTTCCTCACAGATACGCAGTATTTT
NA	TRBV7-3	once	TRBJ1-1	CASSQGLGTEAFF	TGTGCCAGCTCGCAGGGCCTCGGGACTGAAGCTTTCTTT
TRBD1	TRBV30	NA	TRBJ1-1	CAWGPGTENTEAFF	TGTGCCTGGGGCCCCGGGACAGAGAACACTGAAGCTTTCTTT
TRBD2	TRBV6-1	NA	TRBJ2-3	CASSEWDGRTRADTQYF	TGTGCCAGCAGTGAATGGGACGGGAGGACCCGGGCAGATACGCAGTATTTT
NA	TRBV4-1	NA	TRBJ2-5	CASSEQGLEETQYF	TGCGCCAGCAGCGAACAGGGTTTGGAGGAGACCCAGTACTTC
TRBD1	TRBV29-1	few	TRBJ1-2	CSVEDQGARYGYTF	TGCAGCGTTGAAGATCAGGGGGCGAGGTATGGCTACACCTTC
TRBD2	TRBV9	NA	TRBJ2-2	CASSRSGGTTGELFF	TGTGCCAGCAGCCGTAGCGGGGGGACCACCGGGGAGCTGTTTTTT
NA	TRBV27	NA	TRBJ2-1	CASSQRTRVNEQFF	TGTGCCAGCAGCCAACGGACGAGGGTAAATGAGCAGTTCTTC
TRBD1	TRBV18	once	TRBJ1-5	CASSPDRVYQPQHF	TGTGCCAGCTCGCCCGACAGGGTTTATCAGCCCCAGCATTTT
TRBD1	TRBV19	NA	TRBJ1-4	CAGGDRDNEKLFF	TGTGCCGGCGGGGACAGGGATAATGAAAAACTGTTTTTT
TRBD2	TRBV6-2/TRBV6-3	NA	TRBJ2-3	CASSTSGRGPDTQYF	TGTGCCAGCAGTACTAGCGGGAGAGGCCCAGATACGCAGTATTTT
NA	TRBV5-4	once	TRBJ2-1	CASSLGAEQFF	TGTGCCAGCAGCTTGGGGGCGGAGCAGTTCTTC
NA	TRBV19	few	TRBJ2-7	CASSSTGSYEQYF	TGTGCCAGTAGTTCGACAGGTTCATACGAGCAGTACTTC
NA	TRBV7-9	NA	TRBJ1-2	CASSLRVLTDLNYGYTF	TGTGCCAGCAGCTTGAGGGTCCTCACCGATCTCAACTATGGCTACACCTTC
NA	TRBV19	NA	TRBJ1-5	CASKRETGLGGGNQPQHF	TGTGCCAGTAAACGCGAGACAGGACTGGGTGGTGGCAATCAGCCCCAGCATTTT
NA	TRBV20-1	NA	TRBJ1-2	CSASSGNYGYTF	TGCAGTGCTAGTTCAGGGAACTATGGCTACACCTTC
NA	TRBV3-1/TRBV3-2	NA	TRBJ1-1	CASSQDRGSSGTEAFF	TGTGCCAGCAGCCAAGATCGGGGAAGCAGCGGCACTGAAGCTTTCTTT
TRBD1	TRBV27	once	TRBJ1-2	CASSSGQGRVGYGYTF	TGTGCCAGCAGTTCCGGACAGGGTAGGGTTGGCTATGGCTACACCTTC
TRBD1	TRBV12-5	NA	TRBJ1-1	CASGLEGANTEAFF	TGTGCTAGTGGTTTGGAGGGGGCGAACACTGAAGCTTTCTTT
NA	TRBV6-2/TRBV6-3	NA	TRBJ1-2	CASSYARTNYGYTF	TGTGCCAGCAGTTACGCCAGAACTAACTATGGCTACACCTTC
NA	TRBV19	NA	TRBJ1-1	CASSIDRGFTEAFF	TGTGCCAGTAGTATAGATCGAGGGTTCACTGAAGCTTTCTTT
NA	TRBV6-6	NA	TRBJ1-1	CATQDQGRGNTEAFF	TGTGCCACTCAAGATCAGGGTAGAGGGAACACTGAAGCTTTCTTT
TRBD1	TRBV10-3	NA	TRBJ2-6	CAISESVGGVSGANVLTF	TGTGCCATCAGTGAGTCGGTAGGGGGCGTCTCTGGGGCCAACGTCCTGACTTTC
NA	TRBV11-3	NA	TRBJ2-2	CATAGANTGELFF	TGTGCCACCGCAGGGGCCAACACCGGGGAGCTGTTTTTT
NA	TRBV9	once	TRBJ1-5	CASSVDQGQPQHF	TGTGCCAGCAGCGTAGATCAGGGGCAGCCCCAGCATTTT
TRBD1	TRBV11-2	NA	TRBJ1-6	CASSKRTGEDSPLHF	TGTGCCAGCAGCAAGCGGACAGGGGAAGATTCACCCCTCCACTTT
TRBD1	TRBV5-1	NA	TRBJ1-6	CASSYPGTGNNSPLHF	TGCGCCAGCAGCTACCCCGGGACAGGGAATAATTCACCCCTCCACTTT
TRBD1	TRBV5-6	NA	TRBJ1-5	CASSLAGQGISNQPQHF	TGTGCCAGCAGCTTGGCAGGACAGGGTATTAGCAATCAGCCCCAGCATTTT
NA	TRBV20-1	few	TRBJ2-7	CSASGDFSSYEQYF	TGCAGTGCTAGTGGTGATTTCAGCTCCTACGAGCAGTACTTC